The 23 T cell receptor beta chains listed next were all sequenced from one sample in a study of tumor and adjacent non-tumor tissue in lung cancer. No cell sorting was done before RNA was extracted from the tissue. Distant lung tissue was collected more than 3 cm away from the tumor edge. The library came from three nested PCR rounds adapted from ARM-PCR protocols. TCRdb analysed the multiplex PCR reads with MiXCR anew, one entry per CDR3 protein. Among around 100,000 distinct CDR3 sequences listed, more than 55% were seen once. Sequencing was carried out using distant non-tumor lung tissue. The receptors here all came from a man aged 25-45 years with non-small cell lung cancer.

This clonotype was found once. Compared with germline, one end of the junction differs, possibly owing to a read error. The rearrangement links TRBV4-1 to TRBJ1-4; D is unclear. The CDR3 has 15 residues. Per the germline V gene, CDR1 is MGHRA and CDR2 is YSYEKL. The chain's CDR3 is CVSSPYSSTNEELFF. CDR3 nucleotides: TGCGTCAGCAGCCCCTACAGCTCAACTAACGAAGAACTGTTTTTT.

Points on this clonotype: The CDR3 carries no conserved terminal phenylalanine or tryptophan, so it likely arises from a read error. The chain combines TRBV7-2 with TRBJ2-1, with 8 bases fitting TRBD2. The length of the CDR3 is 16 residues. Germline CDR1 is SGHTA and CDR2 is FQGNSA. V shed 5 bases and J 9 bases; nucleotides not matched to a gene: 15. The CDR3 DNA is TGTGCCAGCAGCCTAACTGGACCGGGGGGGCTGATTGAGCAGTTCTCC. Translation: CASSLTGPGGLIEQFS.

The rearrangement uses TRBV6-5 and TRBJ2-7; no clear D. Germline V gene data show CDR1 as MNHEY and CDR2 as SVGAGI. V dropped 0 bases and J dropped 2 bases, with 11 bases sitting between them. The CDR3 consists of 15 residues. The CDR3 loop is CASSYSATWAYEQYF. The CDR3 DNA sequence: TGTGCCAGCAGTTACTCAGCGACATGGGCCTACGAGCAGTACTTC.

Comments on this clonotype: A junction boundary mismatches the germline segment, possibly from a read error. The chain couples TRBV11-2 to TRBJ2-2, with D perhaps matching TRBD2 (6 bases). The CDR3 consists of 16 residues. Germline lookup yields CDR1 SGHAT and CDR2 FQNNGV. The CDR3 sequence: CASTPWGEAPTGKLSF. For the CDR3, the DNA is TGTGCCAGCACGCCCTGGGGGGAGGCGCCCACCGGGAAGCTGTCTTTT. Using reference TRBV11-2 and TRBJ2-2 for the parts outside the CDR3, the full variable domain is EAGVAQSPRYKIIEKRQSVAFWCNPISGHATLYWYQQILGQGPKLLIQFQNNGVVDDSQLPKDRFSAERLKGVDSTLKIQPAKLEDSAVYLCASTPWGEAPTGKLSFGEGSRLTVL.

This clonotype has just a few counts. A clone one base away is much larger, so this may be a read error. This chain joins TRBV6-1 and TRBJ1-2; 8 bases line up with TRBD1. V lost 3 bases and J lost 10; bases outside the gene matches: 7. CDR3 length: 13 residues. Germline assignment: CDR1 MNHNS and CDR2 SASEGT. CDR3 in DNA: TGTGCCAGCAGTGACAGGGGGCTTGATGTCTACACCTTC. This sequence encodes CASSDRGLDVYTF.

This clonotype was found a few times. One junction end disagrees with the germline gene, perhaps due to a read error. This chain joins TRBV2 and TRBJ1-1; unclear D gene. This CDR3 comprises 14 residues. Germline CDR1 SNHLY, CDR2 FYNNEI. The DNA for the CDR3 is TGTACCAGCAGTGCGTGGACGGAGAAGACTGAAGCTTTCTTT. It specifies CTSSAWTEKTEAFF.

This clonotype was observed a single time. A single base separates this from a much larger clone, so it may be a read error. V is TRBV28 and J is TRBJ2-1, with D uncertain. CDR3 length: 13 residues. Germline V gene sequence: CDR1 MDHEN, CDR2 SYDVKM. The CDR3 DNA reads as TGTACCAGCAGTAGCAGTCCCTACAATGAGCAGTTCTTC. Its translation is CTSSSSPYNEQFF.

As DNA, the CDR3 is TGTGCCAGCAGTTCTACAGTATTGAGCTCTGGAAACACCATATATTTT. The encoded protein is CASSSTVLSSGNTIYF. This chain connects TRBV28 to TRBJ1-3; D ambiguous. Trimming removed 4 bases from V and 0 bases from J, with 13 bases in between. Germline-derived CDR1 and CDR2 are MDHEN and SYDVKM. This CDR3 has 16 amino acids.

A word on this clonotype: The junction departs from germline at one end; a sequencing error may be responsible. The chain links TRBV5-1 to TRBJ1-1, with D maybe TRBD1 (5 bases). CDR1 SGHRS and CDR2 YFSETQ come from the germline V gene. The CDR3 is made up of 13 amino acids. CDR3 loop: CASSSGRGTDAFF. For the CDR3, the DNA is TGCGCCAGCAGCTCCGGACGGGGCACTGATGCTTTCTTT.

The chain has TRBV28 and TRBJ1-6, with no clear D. Between the trimmed V and J ends, which lost 1 base and 9 bases, there was a span of 16 bases. CDR3 length: 16 residues. In germline, CDR1 is MDHEN, CDR2 SYDVKM. The CDR3 sequence is CASSLSDTWTGSPLHF. The CDR3 coding sequence is TGTGCCAGCAGTTTATCAGACACCTGGACCGGTTCACCCCTCCACTTT.

Ten or more counts support this clonotype. The chain joins TRBV6-6 to TRBJ1-6, with TRBD1 matching 8 bases. The J segment lost 7 bases and the V segment lost 8 bases, leaving 1 base of the junction unmatched. Germline CDR1 MNHNY, CDR2 SVGAGI (reference sequence). The CDR3 spans 12 residues. In DNA form, the CDR3 reads TGTGCCAGCGGACAGGGCAATTCACCCCTCCACTTT. Amino acid sequence: CASGQGNSPLHF.

The chain has TRBV20-1 and TRBJ2-1, with D uncertain. CDR3 size: 14 residues. The germline gives CDR1 DFQATT, CDR2 SNEGSKA (reference sequence). V lost 0 bases, J lost 0 bases, and 6 bases lay in between. The CDR3: CSAREWNSYNEQFF. The CDR3 coding sequence is TGCAGTGCTAGAGAGTGGAACTCCTACAATGAGCAGTTCTTC.

This clonotype was seen many times. The genes are TRBV11-2 and TRBJ2-5, with 9 bases lining up with TRBD2. V gave up 6 bases and J gave up 5 bases; unmatched junction bases: 10. CDR3 length equals 15 residues. Germline CDR1 SGHAT, CDR2 FQNNGV. The CDR3 sequence is CASSIIAGVGETQYF. The CDR3 DNA reads TGTGCCAGCAGTATAATAGCGGGAGTGGGGGAGACCCAGTACTTC.

This clonotype was detected a few times. A read error may explain this, as a much larger clone is one base away. This chain connects TRBV20-1 to TRBJ2-7; D might be TRBD1 (6 bases). The length of the CDR3 is 15 residues. Germline V lookup: CDR1 DFQATT, CDR2 SNEGSKA (reference sequence). CDR3: CNARASNRAGYEQYF. As DNA, the CDR3 is TGCAATGCTAGGGCGTCCAACAGGGCCGGCTACGAGCAGTACTTC.

Regarding this clonotype: Germline is not matched at one junction end, which may reflect a read error. V usage is TRBV11-1 and J usage is TRBJ2-4; the match to TRBD1 covers 10 bases. Germline CDR1 reads SGHAT; CDR2 reads FQDESV (reference sequence). The CDR3 consists of 14 residues. The DNA for the CDR3 is TGTGTCAGCAGCGGGGGACAGGGGTTAAATATTCAGTACTTC. Amino acid sequence: CVSSGGQGLNIQYF.

In regard to this clonotype: One end of the junction varies from germline; a read error may be responsible. The chain joins TRBV4-3 to TRBJ2-7, with a possible D match to TRBD2 (6 bases). Germline V CDR1 and CDR2: LGHNA, YSLEER. The CDR3 is 17 amino acids. The CDR3 here is CARSQDIVGLGSREQYF. DNA of the CDR3: TGCGCCAGGAGCCAAGATATTGTGGGACTGGGGTCAAGGGAGCAGTACTTC.

This clonotype occurred many times. The rearrangement links TRBV12-3 or TRBV12-4 to TRBJ2-7; no firm D call. CDR3 length: 14 amino acids. V shed 1 base and J shed 2 bases, with 9 bases lying between them. CDR3 nucleotide sequence: TGTGCCAGCAGTTTAGGAGTGGTTGCCTACGAGCAGTACTTC. Translating gives CASSLGVVAYEQYF.

Of note for this clonotype: Germline is not matched at one junction end, which may reflect a read error. This sequence joins TRBV24-1 and TRBJ2-4; D not certain. The CDR3 sequence is 13 residues long. Germline loops: CDR1 KGHDR, CDR2 SFDVKD. The CDR3 is CATTQLTKNIKYF. The CDR3 bases are TGTGCCACCACACAGCTAACCAAAAACATTAAGTACTTC.

For this clonotype: Compared with germline, one end of the junction differs, possibly owing to a read error. The V and J genes are TRBV13 and TRBJ2-7, with no clear D. This CDR3 is built from 15 residues. Germline values: CDR1 PRHDT, CDR2 FYEKMQ (reference sequence). CDR3 sequence: CASSLSGVEYYERYF. The DNA of the CDR3 is TGTGCCAGCAGCCTCTCAGGCGTGGAGTACTACGAGCGGTACTTC. The entire variable domain, with the rest obtained from reference TRBV13 and TRBJ2-7, is as follows: AAGVIQSPRHLIKEKRETATLKCYPIPRHDTVYWYQQGPGQDPQFLISFYEKMQSDKGSIPDRFSAQQFSDYHSELNMSSLELGDSALYFCASSLSGVEYYERYFGPGTRLTVT.

Regarding this clonotype: Compared with germline, one end of the junction differs, possibly owing to a read error. The chain couples TRBV20-1 to TRBJ2-5, with D tentatively TRBD2 (5 bases). The CDR3 is 13 residues long. Germline lookup yields CDR1 DFQATT and CDR2 SNEGSKA (reference sequence). CDR3 loop: CSAREPRPEAHHF. The CDR3 DNA reads TGCAGTGCTAGAGAACCGAGACCGGAGGCCCACCACTTC.

The genes are TRBV30 and TRBJ2-5; TRBD1 might be the D (5 bases). CDR1 is GTSNPN and CDR2 is SVGIG in the germline V gene (reference sequence). CDR3 length: 14 residues. Trimming cost V 1 base and J 2 bases, with 11 bases left between them. In DNA form, the CDR3 reads TGTGCCTGGAGTGCCGGACAAGGGCAAGAGACCCAGTACTTC. Translation: CAWSAGQGQETQYF. Using reference TRBV30 and TRBJ2-5 for the parts outside the CDR3, the full variable domain is SQTIHQWPATLVQPVGSPLSLECTVEGTSNPNLYWYRQAAGRGLQLLFYSVGIGQISSEVPQNLSASRPQDRQFILSSKKLLLSDSGFYLCAWSAGQGQETQYFGPGTRLLVL.

In its sample, this clonotype was seen many times. The rearrangement joins TRBV12-3 or TRBV12-4 to TRBJ2-3; D is ambiguous. The CDR3 sequence is 12 residues long. V shed 5 bases and J shed 1 base, with 4 bases lying between them. The CDR3 spells CASSPGTDTQYF. CDR3 DNA: TGTGCCAGCAGTCCCGGCACAGATACGCAGTATTTT.

V is TRBV29-1 and J is TRBJ2-5; no reliable D call. Trimming cost V 3 bases and J 2 bases, with 7 bases left between them. Germline V CDR1 and CDR2: SQVTM, ANQGSEA. This CDR3 region has 12 residues. For the CDR3, the DNA is TGCAGCGTTGAGTGGGGACAAGAGACCCAGTACTTC. This gives the protein CSVEWGQETQYF.